The 27 T cell receptor beta chains below come from one sample, sequenced in a study of breast tumors, draining lymph nodes, adjacent tissues. Breast cancer patients provided tissue from their axillary draining lymph nodes. Each CDR3 protein is one row after TCRdb ran MiXCR on the multiplex PCR reads. The sample holds approximately 100,000 distinct CDR3 sequences, roughly 29% seen once. Sequencing was performed on axillary lymph node tissue. These receptor sequences come from a female donor with breast cancer. Some clones in this sample may be carry-over from other donors' samples.

This clonotype was found once. The chain couples TRBV12-5 to TRBJ1-4; D might be TRBD1 (5 bases). The CDR3 is 14 amino acids. The V gene's germline CDR1 is LGHNT and CDR2 FRNRAP. The ends were cut back, 0 bases at V and 8 bases at J, with 10 bases in the middle. This CDR3 is CASGLVAAGEKLFF. CDR3 in DNA: TGTGCTAGTGGTTTGGTAGCGGCAGGGGAAAAACTGTTTTTT.

The chain uses TRBV6-2 or TRBV6-3 and TRBJ2-1; D is perhaps TRBD1 (6 bases). Germline values: CDR1 MNHEY, CDR2 SVGEGT. V was clipped by 8 bases and J by 8 bases, with 22 bases between them. The CDR3 loop spans 15 amino acids. As DNA, the CDR3 is TGTGCCAGCTTACATCGTCGGCAGGGGCTGGATGAGCAGTTCTTC. This codes for CASLHRRQGLDEQFF.

The table lists this clonotype with many counts. The chain couples TRBV24-1 to TRBJ1-6; D gene ambiguous. This CDR3 spans 15 amino acids. V gave up 12 bases and J gave up 4 bases, with 18 bases separating them. The V gene's germline CDR1 is KGHDR and CDR2 SFDVKD. In DNA, the CDR3 is TGTGCCCCCTCCCCCTGGCCCCATTATAATTCACCCCTCCACTTT. Amino acid sequence: CAPSPWPHYNSPLHF.

As for this clonotype: The CDR3 does not end in the conserved phenylalanine or tryptophan, so this is likely a read error. The rearrangement uses TRBV29-1 and TRBJ1-5; TRBD1 might be the D (6 bases). Germline V gives CDR1 SQVTM, CDR2 ANQGSEA. V shed 6 bases and J shed 2 bases, with 20 bases lying between them. CDR3 length: 16 amino acids. The CDR3 region is CSVGQGMRLGNQPQHL. The CDR3 nucleotides are TGCAGCGTGGGTCAGGGGATGAGGCTTGGCAATCAGCCCCAGCATCTT.

This clonotype was observed many times. Germline is not matched at one junction end, which may reflect a read error. V is TRBV30 and J is TRBJ2-1; 10 bases line up with TRBD1. Germline assignment: CDR1 GTSNPN and CDR2 SVGIG (reference sequence). The CDR3 is made up of 11 amino acids. As DNA, the CDR3 is TGTGCCTGGAGTGTAGGACAGGGGGATAAATTC. Its translation: CAWSVGQGDKF.

At least ten counts were recorded for this clonotype. This may be a read error, as it is one base from a much larger clone. The DNA of the CDR3 is TGCAGTGCTAGAGATTATAAGCGGGGTCCAGGGGAGACCCAGTACTTC. Translating gives CSARDYKRGPGETQYF. The rearrangement links TRBV20-1 to TRBJ2-5; 7 bases are a match to TRBD2. With V trimmed by 0 bases and J by 5 bases, 12 bases remained unmatched. The CDR3 is 16 amino acids. Germline assignment: CDR1 DFQATT and CDR2 SNEGSKA (reference sequence).

This clonotype was picked up many times. The rearrangement uses TRBV20-1 and TRBJ2-1; 8 bases agree with TRBD1. The CDR3 has 14 amino acids. The trim removed 3 bases at V and 4 bases at J, leaving 5 bases unmatched. Germline V CDR1 and CDR2: DFQATT, SNEGSKA (reference sequence). CDR3: CSARLQGAYNEQFF. The CDR3 region has the DNA TGCAGTGCTAGGCTTCAGGGGGCATACAATGAGCAGTTCTTC.

This clonotype was observed at least ten times. The chain employs TRBV12-3 or TRBV12-4 and TRBJ2-1; TRBD2 matches at 7 bases. The CDR3 totals 15 residues. J was trimmed by 5 bases and V by 3 bases; bases with no gene match: 7. CDR3 DNA sequence: TGTGCCAGCAGTTTCACCCAGGGAGGGAACAATGAGCAGTTCTTC. This encodes CASSFTQGGNNEQFF.

This clonotype showed up many times. The genes are TRBV28 and TRBJ2-5; TRBD2 matches 8 bases. The germline V gene encodes CDR1 MDHEN and CDR2 SYDVKM. The CDR3 spans 15 residues. The V segment lost 2 bases and the J segment 2 bases; nucleotides outside the gene matches: 4. The CDR3 loop reads CASSLLGGGQETQYF. CDR3 nucleotide sequence: TGTGCCAGCAGTTTACTAGGCGGGGGGCAAGAGACCCAGTACTTC.

The rearrangement joins TRBV5-6 to TRBJ2-1; TRBD1 aligns across 8 bases. Germline V gene data show CDR1 as SGHDT and CDR2 as YYEEEE. This CDR3 region has 15 residues. Unmatched junction bases numbered 6, after V lost 4 bases and J lost 3 bases. DNA of the CDR3: TGTGCCAGCAGCCCCGGACAGGGAGGCTACAATGAGCAGTTCTTC. Its protein product is CASSPGQGGYNEQFF. Drawing the rest from reference TRBV5-6 and TRBJ2-1, the complete variable domain is DAGVTQSPTHLIKTRGQQVTLRCSPKSGHDTVSWYQQALGQGPQFIFQYYEEEERQRGNFPDRFSGHQFPNYSSELNVNALLLGDSALYLCASSPGQGGYNEQFFGPGTRLTVL.

This clonotype was seen many times. J is TRBJ2-6 and V is TRBV5-1; 12 bases fit TRBD2. Looked up from germline, CDR1 is SGHRS and CDR2 is YFSETQ. The CDR3 covers 17 residues. The V and J ends lost 1 base and 2 bases, in that order; junction bases with no gene match: 1. CDR3 DNA sequence: TGCGCCAGCAGCTTGAGACTAGCGGGGGCTGGGGCCAACGTCCTGACTTTC. Translating gives CASSLRLAGAGANVLTF.

This clonotype was counted ten times or more. The chain employs TRBV2 and TRBJ2-5, with 8 positions matching TRBD1. The CDR3 runs 14 residues. V lost 4 bases to trimming and J lost 5 bases; unmatched junction nucleotides: 6. Per the germline V gene, CDR1 is SNHLY and CDR2 is FYNNEI. The CDR3 DNA reads TGTGCCAGCAGTGTCCGACAGGGGTCCGAGACCCAGTACTTC. Protein sequence: CASSVRQGSETQYF.

This clonotype was counted a single time. A clone one base away is much larger, so this may be a read error. The rearrangement uses TRBV18 and TRBJ1-5; 9 nucleotides agree with TRBD1. Germline V gives CDR1 KGHSH, CDR2 LQKENI. CDR3 length: 16 residues. The DNA of the CDR3 is TGTGCCAGCTCAGCAGCACAGGGGGCGGGCAATCAGTCCCAGCATTTT. Residues: CASSAAQGAGNQSQHF.

This clonotype was detected many times. The junction shows a germline mismatch at one end, possibly a read error. This chain uses TRBV28 with TRBJ1-2; no clear D. The CDR3 sequence is 8 residues long. Germline V gene data show CDR1 as MDHEN and CDR2 as SYDVKM. In DNA, the CDR3 is TGTGCCAGCAGTTTCTTATCCTTC. This sequence encodes CASSFLSF.

In this sample, this clonotype turned up many times. Since a much larger clone is just one base distant, this may be a read error. The chain carries TRBV20-1 and TRBJ1-6; D gene ambiguous. The CDR3 length is 12 residues. The V gene's germline CDR1 is DFQATT and CDR2 SNEGSKA (reference sequence). CDR3 DNA: TGCAGCTCCGTTGGGAATGAATCACCCCCCCACTTT. Translated: CSSVGNESPPHF.

The rearrangement uses TRBV7-9 and TRBJ2-5, with TRBD1 identical over 10 bases. In germline, CDR1 is SEHNR, CDR2 FQNEAQ (reference sequence). J lost 5 bases, V lost 6 bases, and 6 bases had no gene match. The CDR3 spans 14 residues. CDR3 DNA sequence: TGTGCCAGCAGTCCGGGGACAGGGGCCGAGACCCAGTACTTC. This encodes CASSPGTGAETQYF.

This clonotype was observed many times. The chain combines TRBV7-2 with TRBJ1-1; D call uncertain. CDR1 SGHTA and CDR2 FQGNSA come from the germline V gene. V lost 5 bases and J lost 2, with 15 bases in between. The CDR3 totals 15 residues. CDR3 sequence: CASSPEPRGNTEAFF. CDR3 DNA: TGTGCCAGCAGCCCAGAGCCCCGGGGAAACACTGAAGCTTTCTTT.

The sample holds many counts of this clonotype. The chain carries TRBV7-9 and TRBJ1-2, with D uncertain. The CDR3 totals 15 residues. Germline V gene data show CDR1 as SEHNR and CDR2 as FQNEAQ (reference sequence). V dropped 4 bases and J dropped 5 bases, with 17 bases sitting between them. DNA for the CDR3: TGTGCCAGCAGCTCAAATAGGGCGGGAACTTATGGCTACACCTTC. Protein: CASSSNRAGTYGYTF.

V gene TRBV20-1 combines with J gene TRBJ1-4, with TRBD1 identical over 11 bases. CDR1 and CDR2 from the germline V gene are DFQATT and SNEGSKA (reference sequence). The CDR3 loop spans 15 amino acids. With 1 base clipped from V and 8 bases from J, the junction kept 6 bases outside the gene matches. The CDR3 sequence is CSARGGDRGNEKLFF. DNA of the CDR3: TGCAGTGCTAGAGGCGGGGACAGGGGGAACGAAAAACTGTTTTTT.

Notes on this clonotype: A read error may be the cause here, since a much bigger clone is one base away. The V call is TRBV10-1, the J call TRBJ2-1; 7 bases map to TRBD2. CDR1 is WNHNN and CDR2 is SYGVQD in the germline V gene (reference sequence). V lost 7 bases, J lost 10 bases, and 13 bases stayed unmatched. The CDR3 spans 14 residues. CDR3 protein: CASMGGVGTYEQFF. In nucleotides, the CDR3 is TGCGCCAGCATGGGGGGGGTAGGGACCTACGAGCAGTTCTTC.

The sample holds many counts of this clonotype. J is TRBJ2-1 and V is TRBV5-4, with no clear D. The V and J ends lost 3 bases and 7 bases respectively, with 5 bases between them. Germline V lookup: CDR1 SGHNT, CDR2 YYREEE (reference sequence). The CDR3 runs 11 residues. The DNA for the CDR3 is TGTGCCAGCAGCTCCCGTAATGAGCAGTTCTTC. Translated, it gives CASSSRNEQFF.

This clonotype was observed many times. The chain carries TRBV7-8 and TRBJ1-5, with a weak D call TRBD1 (6 bases). V was pared by 4 bases and J by 2 bases, with 12 bases between. Germline V gives CDR1 SGHVS, CDR2 FQNEAQ. This CDR3 has 15 amino acids. CDR3 in amino acids: CASSSSAGGNQPQHF. Here the CDR3 DNA reads TGTGCCAGCAGCTCTTCAGCAGGGGGCAATCAGCCCCAGCATTTT.

The sample holds many counts of this clonotype. A much larger clone differs from this one at a single base, so this may be a read error. The rearrangement links TRBV4-1 to TRBJ1-2, with a weak D call TRBD1 (5 bases). This CDR3 has 13 residues. The V gene's germline CDR1 is MGHRA and CDR2 YSYEKL. The V gene lost 5 bases and the J gene lost 7 bases, with 14 bases spanning the gap. The CDR3 nucleotides are TGCGCCAGCAGCTCGGGACCAATGGGTGGCTACACCTTC. Amino acid sequence: CASSSGPMGGYTF.

This clonotype has ten or more counts. The chain links TRBV2 to TRBJ2-7; 7 bases line up with TRBD2. The V gene end was trimmed by 6 bases and the J gene end by 3 bases; junction bases not matched to a gene: 8. Germline lookup yields CDR1 SNHLY and CDR2 FYNNEI. The CDR3 spans 14 residues. In DNA form, the CDR3 reads TGTGCCAGCAGACCTGGACTAGATTTCTACGAGCAGTACTTC. As protein: CASRPGLDFYEQYF.

This clonotype was detected many times. This chain uses TRBV6-5 with TRBJ2-7, with D unresolved. The ends were cut back, 5 bases at V and 8 bases at J, with 19 bases in the middle. The germline gives CDR1 MNHEY, CDR2 SVGAGI. The CDR3 is made up of 14 amino acids. DNA for the CDR3: TGTGCCAGCAGTACCTCCGGACGCACGAACAAGCAGTACTTC. Translated, it gives CASSTSGRTNKQYF.

The chain combines TRBV11-3 with TRBJ1-2, with 8 nucleotides matching TRBD1. The germline gives CDR1 SGHNT, CDR2 YENEEA. The V gene end was trimmed by 1 base and the J gene end by 4 bases; junction bases not matched to a gene: 5. The length of the CDR3 is 15 residues. The CDR3 DNA follows: TGTGCCAGCAGCTTAGGTGCCGGGACAGGCTATGGCTACACCTTC. Protein sequence: CASSLGAGTGYGYTF.

Turning to this clonotype: This may arise from a read error, as a much more abundant clone is one base away. The DNA is left out, because the CDR3 cannot be placed on it with certainty; the CDR3 is given as TCRdb lists it. The rearrangement links TRBV9 to TRBJ1-2; TRBD1, as called in the table, went unchecked against the DNA. The CDR3 extends over 15 residues, inclusive of both ends. Germline V gene sequence: CDR1 SGDLS, CDR2 YYNGEE. CDR3 sequence: CASSGRDRVGYGSTF.